The 31 T cell receptor beta chains below all came from one sample that was sequenced in a study of graft-versus-host responses after intestinal transplantation. About 200,000 CFSE-labeled responder cells were plated with about 200,000 irradiated, violet-dye-labeled stimulator cells. Libraries were prepared by immunoSEQ multiplex PCR; TCRdb keeps only in-frame clonotypes and omits some of them. The table has some 1,700 clones, 65% seen once. The input for sequencing was alloreactive CD8+ T cells from a mixed lymphocyte reaction culture, taken before transplantation. Subset described: CFSE-low proliferating T cells sorted from roughly six-day pre-transplant mixed lymphocyte reaction (GvH or HvG direction). Receptor source: a human patient who was an organ donor for intestinal transplantation.

The rearrangement uses TRBV6-8 and TRBJ1-5, with D perhaps matching TRBD1 (5 bases). CDR3 length equals 14 residues. Trimming shortened V by 5 bases and J by 4 bases, and 12 bases separated the two germline ends. CDR1 MNHGY and CDR2 SAAAGT come from the germline V gene. DNA for the CDR3: TGTGCCAGCAGTGGAGGGACCGGTAATCAGCCCCAGCATTTT. It yields the protein CASSGGTGNQPQHF.

This clone was seen once. The CDR3 reads CASSRGTNTEAFF. CDR3 coding DNA: TGTGCCAGCAGCCGCGGGACGAACACTGAAGCTTTCTTT. This sequence joins TRBV6-5 and TRBJ1-1; D may be TRBD1 (5 bases). V shed 6 bases and J shed 1 base, with 9 bases lying between them. The germline V gene encodes CDR1 MNHEY and CDR2 SVGAGI. The CDR3 has 13 residues.

The V call is TRBV9, the J call TRBJ2-7; D is tentatively TRBD1 or TRBD2 (5 bases each). The V end was cut by 1 base, the J end by 7 bases, with 12 bases between. The germline V gene encodes CDR1 SGDLS and CDR2 YYNGEE. This CDR3 comprises 13 residues. CDR3 bases: TGTGCCAGCAGCGTATCGTCGGGGCCTGAGCAGTACTTC. Its protein is CASSVSSGPEQYF.

The V gene is TRBV21-1, the J gene TRBJ2-1; the D call in the table, TRBD2, was not verified against the DNA. TRBV21-1 is a known pseudogene. The CDR3 length is 17 residues. CDR3 sequence reads: CASSLGLAHHSDNEQFF. In DNA, the CDR3 is TGTGCCAGCAGCTTAGGACTAGCACACCATTCCGACAATGAGCAGTTCTTC.

The chain combines TRBV2 with TRBJ2-1; 15 nucleotides line up with TRBD2. Germline lookup yields CDR1 SNHLY and CDR2 FYNNEI. This CDR3 comprises 19 residues. V was pared by 10 bases and J by 0 bases, with 13 bases of the junction left unmatched. This CDR3 is CAIFGGLAGGESSYNEQFF. The CDR3 DNA reads as TGTGCCATCTTTGGCGGACTAGCGGGGGGGGAAAGCTCCTACAATGAGCAGTTCTTC.

For this clone: A junction end diverges from the germline sequence, so it may reflect a read error. The chain uses TRBV2 and TRBJ1-1; D call uncertain. Germline CDR1 is SNHLY and CDR2 is FYNNEI. The CDR3 sequence is 14 residues long. CDR3 DNA: TGTGCCAGCATACCAACATGGGAGAACGCTGAAGCTTTCTTT. This gives the protein CASIPTWENAEAFF. Drawing the rest from reference TRBV2 and TRBJ1-1, the complete variable domain is EPEVTQTPSHQVTQMGQEVILRCVPISNHLYFYWYRQILGQKVEFLVSFYNNEISEKSEIFDDQFSVERPDGSNFTLKIRSTKLEDSAMYFCASIPTWENAEAFFGQGTRLTVV.

The chain employs TRBV5-6 and TRBJ2-7, with a tentative D call TRBD2 (6 bases). Germline CDR1 and CDR2: SGHDT and YYEEEE. V gave up 4 bases and J gave up 0 bases, with 8 bases separating them. The CDR3 sequence is 13 residues long. The CDR3 nucleotides read TGTGCCAGCAGCGACGGGGGCTCCTACGAGCAGTACTTC. It translates to CASSDGGSYEQYF.

This clone was observed a handful of times. The rearrangement uses TRBV7-8 and TRBJ2-7; TRBD1 matches 9 bases. Germline-derived CDR1 and CDR2 are SGHVS and FQNEAQ. CDR3 length: 15 residues. The V gene end was trimmed by 1 base and the J gene end by 3 bases; junction bases not matched to a gene: 4. The CDR3 spells CASSLGGTGSYEQYF. CDR3 nucleotide sequence: TGTGCCAGCAGCTTAGGAGGGACAGGGAGCTACGAGCAGTACTTC.

V is TRBV12-5 and J is TRBJ2-2; TRBD2 agrees at 12 bases. Germline values: CDR1 LGHNT, CDR2 FRNRAP. The CDR3 totals 16 residues. The ends lost 2 bases at V and 9 bases at J; junction bases unmatched: 7. The CDR3 sequence: CASGLQLAGGTRELFF. In DNA form, the CDR3 reads TGTGCTAGTGGTTTGCAGCTAGCGGGGGGGACCCGGGAGCTGTTTTTT.

This clone was seen more than once but under ten times. The CDR3 reads CASSVGSGILTDTQYF. In DNA form, the CDR3 reads TGTGCCAGCAGCGTCGGTTCGGGGATCCTCACAGATACGCAGTATTTT. The rearrangement links TRBV9 to TRBJ2-3; weak D call: TRBD2 (5 bases). The V and J ends lost 2 bases and 2 bases respectively, with 15 bases between them. Germline CDR1 SGDLS, CDR2 YYNGEE. The CDR3 totals 16 residues. Using reference TRBV9 and TRBJ2-3 for the parts outside the CDR3, the full variable domain is DSGVTQTPKHLITATGQRVTLRCSPRSGDLSVYWYQQSLDQGLQFLIQYYNGEERAKGNILERFSAQQFPDLHSELNLSSLELGDSALYFCASSVGSGILTDTQYFGPGTRLTVL.

The genes are TRBV6-5 and TRBJ2-5; 7 nucleotides align to TRBD2. The CDR3 has 14 amino acids. V was pared by 5 bases and J by 5 bases, with 8 bases of the junction left unmatched. Germline CDR1 and CDR2: MNHEY and SVGAGI. The chain's CDR3 is CASSHLSGGETQYF. Here the CDR3 DNA reads TGTGCCAGCAGTCACTTGTCCGGGGGGGAGACCCAGTACTTC.

V and J are TRBV27 and TRBJ2-3; 15 positions match TRBD2. This CDR3 is built from 17 residues. J gave up 6 bases and V 2 bases, and 6 bases lay outside the gene matches. Germline V gene lookup returns CDR1 MNHEY and CDR2 SMNVEV (reference sequence). CDR3 in DNA: TGTGCCAGCAGTTTAGTCGGACTAGCGGGGGGGCCCGATACGCAGTATTTT. Its translation: CASSLVGLAGGPDTQYF.

This sequence joins TRBV7-8 and TRBJ2-7; D uncertain. The germline CDR1 and CDR2 sequences are SGHVS and FQNEAQ. This CDR3 region has 13 residues. V lost 4 bases, J lost 2 bases, and 9 bases lay in between. The CDR3 sequence: CASSSLLAYEQYF. CDR3 DNA: TGTGCCAGCAGCTCGCTCCTAGCCTACGAGCAGTACTTC.

This clone was detected a few times. This chain uses TRBV11-2 with TRBJ2-7, with D unresolved. This CDR3 has 15 residues. V was trimmed by 0 bases and J by 3 bases, leaving 12 bases between them. Germline V CDR1 and CDR2: SGHAT, FQNNGV. DNA for the CDR3: TGTGCCAGCAGCTTAGATGTGGGATCCTACTACGAGCAGTACTTC. Its protein is CASSLDVGSYYEQYF.

The chain recombines TRBV9 with TRBJ1-2, with TRBD1 matching 8 bases. Per germline, CDR1 SGDLS and CDR2 YYNGEE. The CDR3 sequence is 15 residues long. V was pared by 3 bases and J by 4 bases, with 8 bases of the junction left unmatched. CDR3 sequence reads: CASSDATGVTYGYTF. The DNA for the CDR3 is TGTGCCAGCAGCGATGCGACAGGGGTCACCTATGGCTACACCTTC.

The chain recombines TRBV7-3 with TRBJ2-3; D possibly corresponds to TRBD2 (5 bases). The CDR3 has 15 amino acids. Trimming stripped 3 bases from V and 0 bases from J, with 10 bases between. The germline V gene encodes CDR1 SGHTA and CDR2 FQGTGA. CDR3 amino acids: CASSFTTGSTDTQYF. The CDR3 DNA follows: TGTGCCAGCAGCTTCACCACGGGAAGCACAGATACGCAGTATTTT.

In its sample, this clone was seen a few times. The chain couples TRBV4-1 to TRBJ1-1, with a tentative D call TRBD1 (5 bases). The CDR3 is 16 residues long. CDR1 is MGHRA, CDR2 YSYEKL, per germline. The V end was cut by 2 bases, the J end by 4 bases, with 17 bases between. The CDR3 reads CASSQQSSGAITEAFF. The CDR3 coding sequence is TGCGCCAGCAGCCAACAATCGAGCGGGGCGATCACTGAAGCTTTCTTT.

The CDR3: CASGVAGGILDIQYF. The CDR3 DNA sequence: TGTGCCAGCGGGGTGGCAGGGGGCATCCTAGACATTCAGTACTTC. The rearrangement links TRBV6-5 to TRBJ2-4, with TRBD1 matching over 8 bases. The CDR3 is made up of 15 amino acids. Germline V gene data show CDR1 as MNHEY and CDR2 as SVGAGI. The V gene end was trimmed by 8 bases and the J gene end by 8 bases; junction bases not matched to a gene: 14.

V and J are TRBV4-2 and TRBJ2-1; D is unresolved. The CDR3 spans 14 residues. Per germline, CDR1 LGHNA and CDR2 YNFKEQ. The V and J ends lost 1 base and 4 bases respectively, with 8 bases between them. As DNA, the CDR3 is TGTGCCAGCAGCCAAGGAGTACAGTACAATGAGCAGTTCTTC. Translating it yields CASSQGVQYNEQFF.

This clone has a handful of counts. The V and J genes are TRBV7-6 and TRBJ1-1; D is unresolved. The CDR3 totals 15 residues. The ends were cut back, 5 bases at V and 4 bases at J, with 17 bases in the middle. Germline V gives CDR1 SGHVS, CDR2 FNYEAQ. CDR3 residues: CASSPYGGVGTEAFF. In nucleotides, the CDR3 is TGTGCCAGCAGCCCCTATGGTGGGGTAGGCACTGAAGCTTTCTTT.

This rearrangement joins TRBV6-5 to TRBJ2-2, with unresolved D. The V end was cut by 2 bases, the J end by 1 base, with 5 bases between. The CDR3 has 14 amino acids. Germline CDR1 and CDR2: MNHEY and SVGAGI. The CDR3 coding sequence is TGTGCCAGCAGTTACCACAGGAACACCGGGGAGCTGTTTTTT. It specifies CASSYHRNTGELFF.

The chain recombines TRBV27 with TRBJ1-1; D gene uncertain. Trimming removed 2 bases from V and 4 bases from J, with 11 bases in between. CDR1 is MNHEY, CDR2 SMNVEV, per germline (reference sequence). The length of the CDR3 is 14 residues. The CDR3 here is CASSLGGLVTEAFF. DNA for the CDR3: TGTGCCAGCAGTTTAGGAGGGCTGGTCACTGAAGCTTTCTTT.

The rearrangement links TRBV15 to TRBJ1-1; the D is unclear. The CDR3 runs 14 residues. Between the trimmed V and J ends, which lost 1 base and 0 bases, there was a span of 6 bases. Per germline, CDR1 LNHNV and CDR2 YYDKDF (reference sequence). For the CDR3, the DNA is TGTGCCACCAGCAGAGGGGCCATGAACACTGAAGCTTTCTTT. It is translated as CATSRGAMNTEAFF.

The V call is TRBV4-1, the J call TRBJ2-3; TRBD1 might be the D (6 bases). This CDR3 has 18 amino acids. V was clipped by 3 bases and J by 6 bases, with 25 bases between them. Germline CDR1 reads MGHRA; CDR2 reads YSYEKL. The CDR3 sequence is CASSHGINRVVTSDTQYF. For the CDR3, the DNA is TGCGCCAGCAGCCACGGAATCAACAGGGTCGTAACTTCTGATACGCAGTATTTT.

The chain links TRBV4-3 to TRBJ2-2; 7 bases line up with TRBD2. Trimming removed 4 bases from V and 7 bases from J; junction bases left unmatched: 3. The CDR3 is made up of 13 amino acids. CDR1 LGHNA and CDR2 YSLEER come from the germline V gene. The CDR3 loop is CASSPWEGGELFF. CDR3 DNA: TGCGCCAGCAGCCCCTGGGAGGGCGGGGAGCTGTTTTTT.

The chain is built from TRBV9 and TRBJ1-5, with TRBD1 matching over 7 bases. CDR3 length: 13 amino acids. Per germline, CDR1 SGDLS and CDR2 YYNGEE. Trimming removed 3 bases from V and 10 bases from J; junction bases left unmatched: 7. Here the CDR3 reads CASSAEGQLPQHF. For the CDR3, the DNA is TGTGCCAGCAGCGCCGAGGGACAGCTCCCCCAGCATTTT.

The CDR3 loop reads CASSWRSSYEQYF. CDR3 DNA sequence: TGTGCCAGCAGTTGGAGGAGCTCCTACGAGCAGTACTTC. The chain carries TRBV27 and TRBJ2-7; D is possibly TRBD2 (5 bases). V was shortened by 4 bases and J by 0 bases, with 7 bases between the two germline ends. CDR3 length equals 13 residues. Germline V CDR1 and CDR2: MNHEY, SMNVEV (reference sequence).

In this sample, this clone turned up a few times. V gene TRBV5-1 combines with J gene TRBJ2-7, with D hard to call. The CDR3 is 13 amino acids. Deletions cut 2 bases from V and 2 bases from J, with 8 bases between. Germline lookup yields CDR1 SGHRS and CDR2 YFSETQ. The CDR3 DNA reads TGCGCCAGCAGCTTTAGCTCGGCCTACGAGCAGTACTTC. Its protein product is CASSFSSAYEQYF.

V usage is TRBV9 and J usage is TRBJ2-1; 10 bases are a match to TRBD1. The CDR3 extends over 15 amino acids. The V gene end was trimmed by 3 bases and the J gene end by 6 bases; junction bases not matched to a gene: 6. Per the germline V gene, CDR1 is SGDLS and CDR2 is YYNGEE. The CDR3 sequence: CASSAVGTGVNEQFF. CDR3 coding DNA: TGTGCCAGCAGCGCGGTCGGGACAGGGGTCAATGAGCAGTTCTTC.

Comments on this clone: The DNA is omitted, as the CDR3 cannot be located on it reliably, and the CDR3 follows TCRdb's listing. The rearrangement links TRBV27 to TRBJ2-7. CDR1 MNHEY and CDR2 SMNVEV come from the germline V gene (reference sequence). Counting both end residues, the CDR3 totals 13 amino acids. Here the CDR3 reads CASSSSAGYEQYF.

The chain recombines TRBV6-6 with TRBJ2-2, with D uncertain. There are 14 residues in the CDR3. Trimming took 2 bases from V and 1 from J, leaving 5 bases between them. CDR1 is MNHNY, CDR2 SVGAGI, per germline (reference sequence). The CDR3 bases are TGTGCCAGCAGTTACCACAGGAACACCGGGGAGCTGTTTTTT. Its translation is CASSYHRNTGELFF.